The 22 T cell receptor beta chains listed next were all sequenced from one sample in a study of T cells in women clearing cervical HPV infection. Repertoires were generated with immunoSEQ multiplex PCR, while TCRdb's copy carries only in-frame clones and drops some. Recorded for this sample: some 32,000 clones. The sequenced sample consisted of blood buffy coat. All receptors derive from a woman aged 18 to 75 with a cervical HPV16 infection that either progressed to CIN3+ or cleared (not recorded which).

With respect to this clone: Read sequence stops 3 residues before the CDR3 end, and the germline J gene provides the missing end. The chain is built from TRBV7-7 and TRBJ2-1; TRBD2 aligns across 7 bases. Germline V lookup: CDR1 SSHAT, CDR2 FNYEAQ (reference sequence). The junction had 5 bases not matched to a gene; V was cut back by 1 base and J by 5 bases. This CDR3 region has 15 residues. CDR3 residues: CASSLGPLADNEQFF. CDR3 DNA, as far as it was read: TGTGCCAGCAGCTTAGGTCCCCTAGCGGACAATGAG.

On this clone itself: The read halts 3 residues ahead of the CDR3 end, with the missing end drawn from the germline J gene. The chain links TRBV7-8 to TRBJ2-4, with a weak D call TRBD1 (7 bases). This CDR3 region has 11 residues. Germline CDR1 SGHVS, CDR2 FQNEAQ. The CDR3 bases that were read are TGTGCCAGCAGCTCGCAGGGGGGT. The encoded protein is CASSSQGG. The whole CDR3 region reads CASSSQGGQYF. The entire variable domain, with the rest obtained from reference TRBV7-8 and TRBJ2-4, is as follows: GAGVSQSPRYKVAKRGQDVALRCDPISGHVSLFWYQQALGQGPEFLTYFQNEAQLDKSGLPSDRFFAERPEGSVSTLKIQRTQQEDSAVYLCASSSQGGQYFGAGTRLSVL.

As regards this clone: With the read ending 3 residues before the CDR3 end, the germline J gene is used to fill in that end. The chain employs TRBV5-1 and TRBJ2-5; D uncertain. The germline CDR1 and CDR2 sequences are SGHRS and YFSETQ. Between the trimmed V and J ends, which lost 0 bases and 5 bases, there was a span of 8 bases. This CDR3 region has 13 residues. Partial CDR3 DNA: TGCGCCAGCAGCTTGGGCGGATGGGAGACC. This codes for CASSLGGWET. The whole CDR3 protein reads CASSLGGWETQYF.

Remarks on this clone: The read finishes 3 residues shy of the CDR3 end, and the germline J gene is used to complete it. The chain couples TRBV19 to TRBJ1-2, with D perhaps TRBD1 (6 bases). The CDR3 has 15 amino acids. Germline CDR1 is LNHDA and CDR2 is SQIVND (reference sequence). Trimming removed 3 bases from V and 2 bases from J, with 13 bases in between. CDR3 protein: CASSISRGRNYGYTF. CDR3 bases read: TGTGCCAGTAGTATTAGCAGGGGAAGGAACTATGGC.

A note on this clone: The CDR3 extends 3 residues past the end of the read, so its final part is completed from the germline J gene. V and J are TRBV7-3 and TRBJ1-4, with TRBD1 matching 8 bases. CDR3 size: 13 residues. Per the germline V gene, CDR1 is SGHTA and CDR2 is FQGTGA. After removal of 5 bases from V and 8 bases from J, the junction contained 4 bases not matched to a gene. The CDR3 protein is CASSPDRGEKLFF. The CDR3 bases that were read are TGTGCCAGCAGCCCTGACAGGGGCGAAAAA. Drawing the rest from reference TRBV7-3 and TRBJ1-4, the complete variable domain is GAGVSQTPSNKVTEKGKYVELRCDPISGHTALYWYRQSLGQGPEFLIYFQGTGAADDSGLPNDRFFAVRPEGSVSTLKIQRTERGDSAVYLCASSPDRGEKLFFGSGTQLSVL.

Comments on this clone: The read stops 3 residues short of the end of the CDR3; the missing end is completed from the germline J gene. The chain recombines TRBV5-1 with TRBJ2-3; the match to TRBD1 covers 7 bases. The CDR3 is 15 residues long. Germline V gene lookup returns CDR1 SGHRS and CDR2 YFSETQ. CDR3 DNA, as far as it was read: TGCGCCAGCAGCCCACGGACAGGAGTGGTAGAGACG. Its translation is CASSPRTGVVET. The whole CDR3 region reads CASSPRTGVVETQYF. Full variable domain (missing parts from reference TRBV5-1 and TRBJ2-3): KAGVTQTPRYLIKTRGQQVTLSCSPISGHRSVSWYQQTPGQGLQFLFEYFSETQRNKGNFPGRFSGRQFSNSRSEMNVSTLELGDSALYLCASSPRTGVVETQYFGPGTRLTVL.

A word on this clone: The read ends 3 residues early relative to the CDR3; the germline J gene fills the gap. V gene TRBV20-1 combines with J gene TRBJ1-3; D is perhaps TRBD1 (5 bases). With 0 bases removed from V and 4 bases from J, the gap between germline ends came to 10 bases. Germline V gives CDR1 DFQATT, CDR2 SNEGSKA (reference sequence). This CDR3 is 14 amino acids long. The CDR3 here is CSARDLRQGNTIYF. CDR3 DNA, as far as it was read: TGCAGTGCTAGAGATCTCCGACAGGGAAACACC.

With respect to this clone: The sequence runs out 3 residues before the end of the CDR3; the remainder is reconstructed from the germline J gene. This chain links TRBV27 with TRBJ2-7; D is undetermined. The CDR3 contains 14 residues. V lost 5 bases and J lost 0, with 11 bases in between. The germline V gene encodes CDR1 MNHEY and CDR2 SMNVEV (reference sequence). The CDR3 sequence: CASSLSRNSYEQYF. The sequenced part of the CDR3 DNA is TGTGCCAGCAGTCTCTCCAGAAACTCCTACGAG.

On this clone: The read ends 3 residues shy of where the CDR3 ends; the end is completed using the germline J gene. The chain has TRBV7-3 and TRBJ1-1; no reliable D call. Trimming cost V 3 bases and J 2 bases, with 7 bases left between them. The CDR3 loop spans 13 amino acids. Germline-derived CDR1 and CDR2 are SGHTA and FQGTGA. Here the CDR3 reads CASSFTANTEAFF. CDR3 bases read: TGTGCCAGCAGCTTCACAGCCAACACTGAA. Using reference TRBV7-3 and TRBJ1-1 for the parts outside the CDR3, the full variable domain is GAGVSQTPSNKVTEKGKYVELRCDPISGHTALYWYRQSLGQGPEFLIYFQGTGAADDSGLPNDRFFAVRPEGSVSTLKIQRTERGDSAVYLCASSFTANTEAFFGQGTRLTVV.

Incomplete CDR3 DNA: TGTGCTAGTGGTTCCCCGGGACAGGGCTACGAG. Translating it yields CASGSPGQGYE. The full CDR3 reads CASGSPGQGYEQYF. This sequence joins TRBV12-5 and TRBJ2-7; TRBD1 agrees at 9 bases. The read terminates 3 residues ahead of where the CDR3 ends, so the germline J gene completes it. The CDR3 sequence is 14 residues long. Germline V CDR1 and CDR2: LGHNT, FRNRAP. The J segment lost 3 bases and the V segment lost 4 bases, leaving 4 bases of the junction unmatched.

Worth noting for this clone: The sequence runs out 3 residues before the end of the CDR3; the remainder is reconstructed from the germline J gene. The V call is TRBV2, the J call TRBJ1-6, with D possibly matching TRBD1 (5 bases). The germline gives CDR1 SNHLY, CDR2 FYNNEI. V was trimmed by 9 bases and J by 9 bases, leaving 21 bases between them. This CDR3 is built from 15 residues. CDR3 DNA (partial): TGTGCCAGTACCCCCCTACAGCCGAGGGGTTCACCC. It yields the protein CASTPLQPRGSP. The complete CDR3 sequence is CASTPLQPRGSPLHF.

Note on this clone: The read gets to within 3 residues of the CDR3 end, and the germline J gene fills in the rest. V gene TRBV18 combines with J gene TRBJ2-7; D gene unclear. CDR1 and CDR2 from the germline V gene are KGHSH and LQKENI. The CDR3 loop spans 15 amino acids. V lost 3 bases, J lost 6 bases, and 18 bases lay in between. The covered CDR3 bases are TGTGCCAGCTCACCGGGCTGGGCTGGGCTTACCGAG. It specifies CASSPGWAGLTE. The entire CDR3 protein reads CASSPGWAGLTEQYF. Full variable domain (outside the CDR3, taken from reference TRBV18 and TRBJ2-7): NAGVMQNPRHLVRRRGQEARLRCSPMKGHSHVYWYRQLPEEGLKFMVYLQKENIIDESGMPKERFSAEFPKEGPSILRIQQVVRGDSAAYFCASSPGWAGLTEQYFGPGTRLTVT.

A note on this clone: Coverage ceases 3 residues before the CDR3 finishes, and the germline J gene fills in the end. The V call is TRBV7-3, the J call TRBJ2-1; 7 bases line up with TRBD1. CDR1 SGHTA and CDR2 FQGTGA come from the germline V gene. V trimming: 8 bases; J trimming: 3 bases; junction bases outside the gene matches: 10. The CDR3 extends over 15 amino acids. CDR3 bases read: TGTGCCAGCTCTCCCGGACAGGTAAACTACAATGAG. It specifies CASSPGQVNYNE. The entire CDR3 is CASSPGQVNYNEQFF.

A word on this clone: From the germline J gene comes the end of the CDR3, since the read stops 3 residues before it. This chain links TRBV6-2 or TRBV6-3 with TRBJ2-1, with 10 bases lining up with TRBD2. V shed 7 bases, J shed 2 bases, and the junction held 2 bases outside the gene matches. The CDR3 is 14 amino acids. Germline assignment: CDR1 MNHEY and CDR2 SVGEGT. The DNA read from the CDR3 is TGTGCCAGCACCCTAGCGGGGGCCTACAATGAG. This gives the protein CASTLAGAYNE. In full, the CDR3 reads CASTLAGAYNEQFF.

Turning to this clone: The CDR3 is cut off 3 residues early in the read; its end comes from the germline J gene. The rearrangement joins TRBV4-2 to TRBJ2-3; D is unresolved. The CDR3 runs to 14 residues. Germline V lookup: CDR1 LGHNA, CDR2 YNFKEQ. The ends were cut back, 5 bases at V and 2 bases at J, with 11 bases in the middle. The DNA read from the CDR3 is TGTGCCAGCAGCTCAGACTCACTCACAGATACG. This translates into CASSSDSLTDT. The whole CDR3 region reads CASSSDSLTDTQYF.

With respect to this clone: The read comes to an end 3 residues before the CDR3 does, leaving the germline J gene to fill in the end. The chain links TRBV12-3 or TRBV12-4 to TRBJ2-5; 7 positions agree with TRBD2. CDR3 length: 17 residues. The V and J ends lost 5 bases and 3 bases, in that order; junction bases with no gene match: 15. CDR3 sequence reads: CASSPPGGRGGEETQYF. The part of the CDR3 DNA that was read is TGTGCCAGCAGTCCGCCGGGTGGCCGCGGGGGTGAAGAGACC.

A remark on this clone: The observed sequence ends 3 residues before the CDR3 terminus, with the missing tail filled in from the germline J gene. The chain has TRBV5-1 and TRBJ2-7; 7 nucleotides agree with TRBD1. Germline V CDR1 and CDR2: SGHRS, YFSETQ. The junction had 10 bases not matched to a gene; V was cut back by 4 bases and J by 3 bases. The CDR3 loop spans 15 amino acids. CDR3 DNA, as far as it was read: TGCGCCAGCAGCGCGACACCGGGACAGAGCTACGAG. It encodes CASSATPGQSYE. Given in full, the CDR3 is CASSATPGQSYEQYF.

Incomplete CDR3 DNA: TGTGCCAGGGCGTCGGGGGGCACTCCCAATAGC. Its protein product is CARASGGTPNS. From start to end, the CDR3 is CARASGGTPNSYTF. The chain combines TRBV2 with TRBJ1-2; tentatively, D is TRBD1 (6 bases). The observed sequence ends 3 residues before the CDR3 terminus, with the missing tail filled in from the germline J gene. Germline V CDR1 and CDR2: SNHLY, FYNNEI. The length of the CDR3 is 14 residues.

Concerning this clone itself: The read ends 3 residues before the CDR3 terminus; that terminus is restored from the germline J gene. The V and J genes are TRBV7-3 and TRBJ1-2; D uncertain. Germline V gene sequence: CDR1 SGHTA, CDR2 FQGTGA. This CDR3 is built from 14 residues. The sequenced CDR3 bases are TGTGCCAGCAGCTTAAGGGCTGGCACAGATACC. Amino acid sequence: CASSLRAGTDT. The whole CDR3 sequence reads CASSLRAGTDTYTF. Full variable domain (missing parts from reference TRBV7-3 and TRBJ1-2): GAGVSQTPSNKVTEKGKYVELRCDPISGHTALYWYRQSLGQGPEFLIYFQGTGAADDSGLPNDRFFAVRPEGSVSTLKIQRTERGDSAVYLCASSLRAGTDTYTFGSGTRLTVV.

As concerns this clone: The read stops 3 residues short of the end of the CDR3; the missing end is completed from the germline J gene. The J gene is TRBJ2-2, the V gene TRBV2, with D possibly being TRBD1 (5 bases). V was shortened by 5 bases and J by 5 bases, with 12 bases between the two germline ends. Per the germline V gene, CDR1 is SNHLY and CDR2 is FYNNEI. There are 14 residues in the CDR3. CDR3 loop: CASSNQGVTGELFF. CDR3 bases read: TGTGCCAGCAGTAACCAAGGGGTAACCGGGGAG.

Of note for this clone: The missing CDR3 end, 3 residues past where the read stops, is filled in from the germline J gene. The chain recombines TRBV30 with TRBJ2-3; 7 positions match TRBD1. Germline V gene lookup returns CDR1 GTSNPN and CDR2 SVGIG (reference sequence). The CDR3 is 13 amino acids. This chain's CDR3 is CAWSVRDSETQYF. The CDR3 DNA, read in part, is TGTGCCTGGAGTGTCCGGGACAGTGAGACG.

With regard to this clone: The CDR3 goes on 3 residues after the read ends, and that part is filled in from the germline J gene. V is TRBV2 and J is TRBJ2-3, with TRBD2 matching 13 bases. The CDR3 totals 16 residues. The V and J ends lost 6 bases and 3 bases, in that order; junction bases with no gene match: 6. Germline CDR1 reads SNHLY; CDR2 reads FYNNEI. The sequenced CDR3 bases are TGTGCCAGCAGGGCACGACTAGCGGGGGGAACAGATACG. Translating gives CASRARLAGGTDT. The complete CDR3 sequence is CASRARLAGGTDTQYF.